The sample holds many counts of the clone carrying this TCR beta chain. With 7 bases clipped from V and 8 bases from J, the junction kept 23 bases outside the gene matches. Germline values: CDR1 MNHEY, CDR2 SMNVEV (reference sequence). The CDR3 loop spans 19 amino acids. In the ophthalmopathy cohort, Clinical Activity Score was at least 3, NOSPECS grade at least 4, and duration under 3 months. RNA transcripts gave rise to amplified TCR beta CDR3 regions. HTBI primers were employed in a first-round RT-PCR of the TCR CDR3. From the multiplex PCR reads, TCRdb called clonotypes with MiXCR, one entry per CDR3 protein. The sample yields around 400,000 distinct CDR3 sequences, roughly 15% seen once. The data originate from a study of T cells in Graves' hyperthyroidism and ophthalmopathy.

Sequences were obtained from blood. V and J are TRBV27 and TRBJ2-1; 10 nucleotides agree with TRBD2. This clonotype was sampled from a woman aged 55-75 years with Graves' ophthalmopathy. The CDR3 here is CASTLGREGRSGRAYEQFF. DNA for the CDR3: TGTGCCAGCACCTTGGGCAGGGAGGGAAGAAGCGGGAGGGCCTATGAGCAGTTCTTC.